Described below is a single T cell receptor (beta chain) sequence and its context. Its antigen is not identified. Only in-frame clones appear in the TCRdb table, and some are missing; sequencing was by immunoSEQ multiplex PCR. The sample has more than 40,000 clones, about 85% seen once. The germline gives CDR1 KGHSH, CDR2 LQKENI. With 7 bases removed from V and 4 bases from J, the gap between germline ends came to 13 bases. This CDR3 contains 13 residues. The data derive from a study of T cells in tumors after PD-1 blockade. As for the study in general: A subset received ongoing vismodegib 150 mg daily alongside anti-PD-1 therapy. Blood samples averaged roughly 110,000 templates (range about 21,000-257,772) and under 40,000 unique clonotypes.

The study's findings and limits: Blood contained about 38% of the tumor's TCR clonotypes.

Input was roughly 600 ng to 6,004 ng of genomic DNA from tumor or blood. The origin of this receptor is a human donor with basal cell carcinoma. This chain joins TRBV18 and TRBJ1-1; the D gene is possibly TRBD1 (6 bases). The material was PBMCs, obtained before anti-PD-1 treatment. CDR3 DNA: TGTGCCAGCTTGGGGGGACAAAGCACTGAAGCTTTCTTT. Translated: CASLGGQSTEAFF. Full variable domain (rest looked up from reference TRBV18 and TRBJ1-1): NAGVMQNPRHLVRRRGQEARLRCSPMKGHSHVYWYRQLPEEGLKFMVYLQKENIIDESGMPKERFSAEFPKEGPSILRIQQVVRGDSAAYFCASLGGQSTEAFFGQGTRLTVV.